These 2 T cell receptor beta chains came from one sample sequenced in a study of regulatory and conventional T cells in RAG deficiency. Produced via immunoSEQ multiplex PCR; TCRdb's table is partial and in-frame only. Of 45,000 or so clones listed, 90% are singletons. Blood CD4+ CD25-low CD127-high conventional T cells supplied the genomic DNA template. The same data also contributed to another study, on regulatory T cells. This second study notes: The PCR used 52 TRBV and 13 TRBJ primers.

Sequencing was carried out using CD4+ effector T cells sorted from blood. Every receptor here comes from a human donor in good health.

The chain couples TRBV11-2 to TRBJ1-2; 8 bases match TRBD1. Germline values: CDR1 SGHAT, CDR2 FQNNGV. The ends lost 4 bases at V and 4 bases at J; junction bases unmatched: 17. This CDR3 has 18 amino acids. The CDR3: CASSSPSGTGGRSYGYTF. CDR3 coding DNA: TGTGCCAGCAGCTCGCCCTCCGGGACAGGAGGGCGTAGCTATGGCTACACCTTC.

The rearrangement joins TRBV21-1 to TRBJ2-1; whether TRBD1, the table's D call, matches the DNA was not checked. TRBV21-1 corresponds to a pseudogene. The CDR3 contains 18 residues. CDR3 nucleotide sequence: TGTGCCAGCAGCAAAGAGGCATTCCTGAGGGACAGCGACAATGAGCAGTTCTTC. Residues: CASSKEAFLRDSDNEQFF.